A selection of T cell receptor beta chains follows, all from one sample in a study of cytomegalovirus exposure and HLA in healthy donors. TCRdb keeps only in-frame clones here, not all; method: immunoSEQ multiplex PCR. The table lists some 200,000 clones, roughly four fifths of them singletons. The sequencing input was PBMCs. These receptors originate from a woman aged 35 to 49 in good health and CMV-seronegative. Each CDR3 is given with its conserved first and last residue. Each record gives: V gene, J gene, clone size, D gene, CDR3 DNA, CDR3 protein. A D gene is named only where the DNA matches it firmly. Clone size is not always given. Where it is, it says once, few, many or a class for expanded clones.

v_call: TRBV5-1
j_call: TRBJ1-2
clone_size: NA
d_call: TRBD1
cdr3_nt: TGCGCCAGCAGCAGGGACAGGGATAACTATGGCTACACCTTC
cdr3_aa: CASSRDRDNYGYTF

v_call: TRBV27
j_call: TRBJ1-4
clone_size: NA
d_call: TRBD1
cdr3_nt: TGTGCCAGCAGCACTGGACAGGGGGCACCTAATGAAAAACTGTTTTTT
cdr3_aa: CASSTGQGAPNEKLFF

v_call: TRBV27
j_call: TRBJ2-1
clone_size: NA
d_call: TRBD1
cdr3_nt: TGTGCCAGCAGTAAAGGTGGGACAGGCCAAAACAATGAGCAGTTCTTC
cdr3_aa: CASSKGGTGQNNEQFF

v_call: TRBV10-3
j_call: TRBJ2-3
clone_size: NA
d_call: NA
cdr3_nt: TGTGCCATCAGTGATTACGGGGGGCCTAGCACAGATACGCAGTATTTT
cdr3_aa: CAISDYGGPSTDTQYF

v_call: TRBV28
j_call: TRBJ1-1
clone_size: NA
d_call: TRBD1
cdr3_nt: TGTGCCACTGTGGACAGGGTCAGTTCGGAAGCTTTCTTT
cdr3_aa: CATVDRVSSEAFF

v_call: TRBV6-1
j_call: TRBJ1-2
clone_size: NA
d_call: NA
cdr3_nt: TGTGCCAGCAGTGATTCCAGGGCAGGCTACACCTTC
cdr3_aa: CASSDSRAGYTF

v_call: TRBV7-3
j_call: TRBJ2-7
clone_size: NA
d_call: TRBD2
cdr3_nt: TGTGCCAGCAGCTTGGGGGGGGGCGAGCAGTACTTC
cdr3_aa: CASSLGGGEQYF

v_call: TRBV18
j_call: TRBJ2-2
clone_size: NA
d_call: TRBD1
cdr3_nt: TGTGCCAGCTCACCACCGGGACAGGGGCCCGGGGAGCTGTTTTTT
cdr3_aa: CASSPPGQGPGELFF

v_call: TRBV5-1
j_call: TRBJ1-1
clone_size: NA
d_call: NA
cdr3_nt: TGCGCCAGCAGCAAGCAAATGGACACTGAAGCTTTCTTT
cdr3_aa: CASSKQMDTEAFF

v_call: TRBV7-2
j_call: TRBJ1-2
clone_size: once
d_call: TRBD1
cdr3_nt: TGTGCCAGCAGCCAAGACAGGGCGCGGAAGGATGGCTACACCTTC
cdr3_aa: CASSQDRARKDGYTF

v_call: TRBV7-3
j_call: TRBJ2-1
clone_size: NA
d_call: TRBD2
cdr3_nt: TGTGCCAGCAGCTCGGGACTAGAAGAAAATGAGCAGTTCTTC
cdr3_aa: CASSSGLEENEQFF

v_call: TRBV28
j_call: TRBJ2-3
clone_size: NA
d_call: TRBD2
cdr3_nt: TGTGCCAGCAGTTTTTCTCCCCTCGGTTCGCGGGAGTACACAGATACGCAGTATTTT
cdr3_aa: CASSFSPLGSREYTDTQYF

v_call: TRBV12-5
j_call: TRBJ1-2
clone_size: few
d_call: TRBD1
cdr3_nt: TGTGCTAGTGGTTCACCGGGACAGGGGGCGGGTGGCTACACCTTC
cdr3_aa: CASGSPGQGAGGYTF

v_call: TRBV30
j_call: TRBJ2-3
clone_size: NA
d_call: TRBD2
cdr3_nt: TGTGCCTGGGGGGGAGGGGAGGTGGCTACGCAGTATTTT
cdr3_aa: CAWGGGEVATQYF

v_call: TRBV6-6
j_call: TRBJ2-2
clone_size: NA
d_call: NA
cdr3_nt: TGTGCCACCTTTCCCGGACAGGGGGAGCTGTTTTTT
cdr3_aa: CATFPGQGELFF

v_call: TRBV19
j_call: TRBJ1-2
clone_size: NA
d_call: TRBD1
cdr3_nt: TGTGCCAGTAGTACAGGGACAGCCTCTAACTATGGCTACACCTTC
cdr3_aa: CASSTGTASNYGYTF

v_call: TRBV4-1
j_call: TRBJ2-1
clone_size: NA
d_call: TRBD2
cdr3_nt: TGCGCCAGCAGCCAAGTATTGTTAGCGGGAAGTACTCAGTTCTTC
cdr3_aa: CASSQVLLAGSTQFF

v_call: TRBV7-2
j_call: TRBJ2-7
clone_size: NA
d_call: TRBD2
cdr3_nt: TGTGCCAGCAGCCCGAGGGAGGGCCCCTCCTACGAGCAGTACTTC
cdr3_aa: CASSPREGPSYEQYF

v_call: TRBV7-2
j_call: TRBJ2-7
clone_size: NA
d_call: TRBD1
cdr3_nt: TGTGCCAGCAGCTTAGGGACAGGGGCCTACGAGCAGTACTTC
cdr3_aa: CASSLGTGAYEQYF

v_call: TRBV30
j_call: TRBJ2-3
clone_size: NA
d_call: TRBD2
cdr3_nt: TGTGCCTGGAGTTGGACGGGAGGGCCGGGAGATACGCAGTATTTT
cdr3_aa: CAWSWTGGPGDTQYF

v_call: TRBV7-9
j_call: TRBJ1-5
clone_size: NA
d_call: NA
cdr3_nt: TGTGCCAGCAGGTACACGCAGCCCCAGCATTTT
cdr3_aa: CASRYTQPQHF

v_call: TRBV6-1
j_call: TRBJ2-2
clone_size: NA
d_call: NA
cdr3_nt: TGTGCCAGCAGCTGGGCCTCCACCGGGGAGCTGTTTTTT
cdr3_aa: CASSWASTGELFF